This T cell receptor (beta chain) was retrieved from a study of shared clonotypes between healthy human individuals (TCRdb year 2020). For the study in its entirety: The cohort included three men and two women between 18 and 49 years of age. For each donor, three plates each were used for CD4 naive and CD4 memory, two plates were used for CD8 naive, and one plate was used for CD8 memory. The study deeply sequenced blood TCR repertoires of about 5 healthy adults to estimate repertoire size and the extent of clonotype sharing between individuals. Different laboratories and diverse techniques were used to prepare libraries and sequence TCR repertoires, to increase sequencing depth and limit assay-specific biases. Between about 0.85 and 9.5 billion PBMCs per donor were obtained by leukapheresis.

The donors were healthy, HIV-negative adults with no recently reported acute infections or vaccinations. Only Caucasian adults living in Nashville, Tennessee, USA were represented among the donors. CD4+ T cells were enriched through magnetic negative selection, after which naive cells were positively selected on CD45RA and the remaining negative fraction served as the memory subset. After blood collection by leukapheresis, PBMCs were isolated using Ficoll-Histopaque density gradient centrifugation and then cryopreserved in the vapor phase of liquid nitrogen. Analytical flow cytometry was used to check the purity and quantity of each magnetically sorted T cell population. Each sorted fraction had its genomic DNA isolated and then quantified by UV absorbance on a Nanodrop 2000c. As to this clone: The antigen this receptor binds is unknown. No base quality information exists; no much larger clone differs at one position.

Spanning cysteine to phenylalanine, the CDR3 consists of 14 amino acids. Kept here is only the CDR3 DNA, which spans 42 bases and is read in frame from base 1. V drops 6 bases and J drops 4 bases, leaving 15 bases in between. The CDR1 and CDR2 encoded by the germline V gene (reference sequence) are MNHEY and SMNVEV. TCR CDR3 regions were amplified from genomic DNA by multiplex PCR using the deep immunoSEQ assay. Genomic DNA extracted from each cell subset was distributed evenly over all wells of several immunoSEQ 96-well plates, and each plate served as one replicate. For sorted subsets, roughly 200 ng genomic DNA, equal to some 28,000 T cell genomes, was loaded into each replicate PCR. Purified libraries were quantified with a Qubit 3.0 fluorometer, sized on a Bioanalyzer 2100, and re-quantified with the KAPA Library Quantification kit. Every immunoSEQ 96-well plate was sequenced on a dedicated single-read 150-cycle Illumina NextSeq 550 flow cell. In the paper's pipeline: The immunoSEQ output contained only junctional sequences without quality scores, so filtering could not match that applied to full-length reads. To assign V/J genes and CDR3, sequences were annotated using PyIR, a Python wrapper for IgBLAST v1.9, with IMGT germline references. Reads were filtered out if the reads had weak V/J assignments (E-value above 1e-6), no CDR3, stop codons, out-of-frame junctions, or ambiguous translated residues. V3J clonotypes were defined by identical inferred V gene, J gene, and CDR3 amino acid sequence. The percentage overlap between two repertoires was calculated by dividing the number of shared unique clonotypes by the size of the smaller repertoire. RTK rarefaction, the Chao1 estimator, and Recon v2.1 estimates of unobserved clonotypes were used to assess repertoire richness. OLGA was used to compute generation probabilities for all TCRbeta clonotypes that the gDNA method yielded from a few donors. The immuneACCESS repertoire file appears here via TCRdb, limited to in-frame rearrangements. These files lack a portion of the clones; in checked studies, under half of the deficit traces to unresolved V genes, and the cause of the others is not known. V and J calls and clone size are copied from that table; D and trimming were computed from the DNA. A total of roughly 2 million clones appear in this sample, roughly 95% of them only once. The top ten clones comprise 0.13% of the sample.

Results and caveats for the whole study, not just this receptor: Because the study included only a small number of donors, the genetic and exposure-history diversity represented was limited. Pairwise subsampling led to the expectation that sequencing depth would affect the degree of clonotype sharing among donors. Clonotypes shared by all four sorted-subset donors showed higher generation probabilities than non-shared clonotypes. Even with the large sequencing depth, rarefaction of the sorted-subset datasets indicated that sequencing was incomplete. Sampling was restricted to blood, and TCR repertoires in tissue are likely to differ from TCR repertoires in blood. Across four donors, around 5% of naive CD4, roughly 3.3% of naive CD8, roughly 2.2% of memory CD4, and around 0.4% of memory CD8 clonotypes were shared. Estimated clonotype richness was generally larger for naive than for memory subsets.

Recombination joined TRBV27 with TRBJ1-1, with a weak D call of TRBD1 (6 bases match). The receptor's source is a man younger than 35 in good health. The sequencing sample was made of naive CD4+ T cells sorted from blood. The sample's cell subset or site, from its label and the paper: CD45RA+ positively selected. The nucleotide sequence is TGTGCCAGCAGCCAGGACAGACTCATCACTGAAGCTTTCTTT. Its protein is CASSQDRLITEAFF.